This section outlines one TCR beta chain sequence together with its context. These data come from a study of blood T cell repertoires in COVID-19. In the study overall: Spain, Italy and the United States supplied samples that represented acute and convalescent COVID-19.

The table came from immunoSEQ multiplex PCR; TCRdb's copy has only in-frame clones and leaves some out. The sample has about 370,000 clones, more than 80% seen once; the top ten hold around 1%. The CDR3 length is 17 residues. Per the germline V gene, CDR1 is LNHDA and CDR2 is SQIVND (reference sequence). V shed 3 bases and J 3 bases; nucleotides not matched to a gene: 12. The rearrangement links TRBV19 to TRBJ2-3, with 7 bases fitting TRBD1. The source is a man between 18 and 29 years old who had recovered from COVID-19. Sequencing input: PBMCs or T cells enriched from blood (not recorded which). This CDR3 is CASSIKGRGYYTDTQYF. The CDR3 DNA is TGTGCCAGTAGTATTAAGGGCAGGGGGTACTATACAGATACGCAGTATTTT.